Below are 4 T cell receptor beta chains sequenced from a single sample in a study of blood T cells in healthy people across ages. Together with a sample-barcoded 5' primer, a J-beta primer mix was included in a second PCR lasting about 7 to 11 cycles. TCRdb passed the 5' RACE reads through MiXCR, listing each CDR3 protein once. The sample shows more than 1 million distinct CDR3 sequences, 35% to 55% of them seen only once. Sequenced sample: blood. The receptors stem from a woman aged 55 to 70 in good health.

The gene calls are TRBV20-1 and TRBJ2-3; D gene ambiguous. The ends were cut back, 2 bases at V and 3 bases at J, with 6 bases in the middle. The CDR3 consists of 12 residues. CDR1 and CDR2 (germline): DFQATT, SNEGSKA (reference sequence). The CDR3 sequence is CSARLGTDTQYF. The CDR3 DNA follows: TGCAGTGCTAGACTAGGAACAGATACGCAGTATTTT.

J is TRBJ2-5 and V is TRBV12-5; D is possibly TRBD2 (5 bases). Trimming pared 0 bases from V and 4 bases from J, leaving 12 bases between. CDR1 is LGHNT, CDR2 FRNRAP, per germline. This CDR3 spans 15 amino acids. CDR3 sequence (DNA): TGTGCTAGTGGTTTGGTACTAGGGTTGCGAGAGACCCAGTACTTC. Translated: CASGLVLGLRETQYF.

The rearrangement uses TRBV11-2 and TRBJ1-4; no clear D gene. V lost 5 bases to trimming and J lost 4 bases, with 14 bases between them. The CDR3 covers 15 residues. Looked up from germline, CDR1 is SGHAT and CDR2 is FQNNGV. This CDR3 is CASSPSVSFNEKLFF. In DNA, the CDR3 is TGTGCCAGCAGCCCTTCAGTAAGTTTTAATGAAAAACTGTTTTTT.

Points on this clonotype: At one end, the junction sequence differs from germline, possibly due to a read error. The V call is TRBV7-2, the J call TRBJ2-4; tentatively, D is TRBD2 (5 bases). The J call could be wrong; TRBJ2-7 is a better fit for the DNA end. The germline gives CDR1 SGHTA, CDR2 FQGNSA. There are 13 residues in the CDR3. CDR3 protein: CVSTPIGLYEQYF. For the CDR3, the DNA is TGTGTCAGCACCCCGATCGGACTCTACGAGCAGTACTTC.